The TCR beta chain under discussion was sequenced for a study of cytomegalovirus exposure and HLA in healthy donors. Study details: HLA-typed donors were the source of approximately 85 million unique TCRs held in an early data release. Study outcomes and limitations: As confirmed in vitro, three CMV-associated chains were specific for CMV antigens. The dataset shows that most TCR sequences were rare, while some public TCRs occurred in many donors. In a later analysis, HLA-associated beta chains showed higher expansion and lower generation probabilities than comparable chains.

In regard to this clone: Its antigen is not identified.

Researchers ran the PCR with 60 Vbeta and 13 Jbeta primers. Using immunoSEQ multiplex PCR, the repertoire was profiled, and TCRdb retains in-frame clones only, with some absent. There are some 160,000 clones in the sample; less than 85% occur only once, and more than 5% lies in the top ten. Germline trimming cut 6 bases from V and 6 bases from J; bases unmatched to any gene: 6. CDR3 length: 14 residues. The germline V gene encodes CDR1 SGHTA and CDR2 FQGNSA. The receptor was isolated from a man aged 40-49 years in good health and CMV-seronegative. The chain couples TRBV7-2 to TRBJ2-1; TRBD2 matches 9 bases. The sample comprised PBMCs. The chain's CDR3 is CASSRTSDANEQFF. As DNA, the CDR3 is TGTGCCAGCAGTAGGACTAGCGACGCCAATGAGCAGTTCTTC.